The clone carrying this T cell receptor (beta chain) was picked up many times. The antigen remains unidentified. This entry is derived from a study of early T cells in non-severe SARS-CoV-2 infection. About the research overall: With bulk RNA from unsorted whole blood as input, sequencing yielded unpaired chains.

Researchers tagged individual cDNA molecules with unique molecular identifiers. Each CDR3 protein is one row after TCRdb ran MiXCR on the 5' RACE reads. The sample lists about 48,000 distinct CDR3 sequences, around 5.6% occurring once. Whole-study results and caveats: Using VDJdb, the matching emphasized anti-spike CD8 responses while missing private and CD4 specificities.

Sequencing was done on a sample of whole blood. The receptor comes from an adult who was a healthcare worker with PCR-confirmed SARS-CoV-2 infection or an uninfected control (not recorded which).

The CDR3 DNA reads TGTGCCAGCAGCTTAAATGGCGCTGAAGCTTTCTTT. Its translation: CASSLNGAEAFF. The rearrangement joins TRBV5-6 to TRBJ1-1; D remains unclear. This CDR3 is built from 12 residues. Trimming removed 2 bases from V and 6 bases from J, with 8 bases in between. Germline V lookup: CDR1 SGHDT, CDR2 YYEEEE.